These 14 T cell receptor beta chains came from one sample sequenced in a study of blood T cells in healthy people across ages. Sample-barcoded 5' priming and a J-beta primer mix drove a second PCR of about 6 to 12 cycles. TCRdb reprocessed the 5' RACE reads with MiXCR, giving one entry per CDR3 protein. The table lists some 940,000 distinct CDR3 sequences, about 28% of them singletons, with roughly 10% in the top ten. This sample also appeared in a second study, on T cells of mothers and their children.

The specimen was blood. The receptors stem from a woman aged 40 to 49 in good health.

Regarding this clonotype: The junction does not match germline at one end; this may be a read error. The chain employs TRBV7-2 and TRBJ1-1; D is possibly TRBD1 (6 bases). The CDR3 length is 14 residues. CDR1 SGHTA and CDR2 FQGNSA come from the germline V gene. The DNA for the CDR3 is TGTGCCACCAGCTGGGGGGGGGCGGCCACTGAAGCTTTCTTT. This gives the protein CATSWGGAATEAFF.

This clonotype appeared a few times. V gene TRBV20-1 combines with J gene TRBJ1-1; D gene unclear. This CDR3 has 13 amino acids. The V gene lost 0 bases and the J gene lost 7 bases, with 12 bases spanning the gap. Germline V gene data show CDR1 as DFQATT and CDR2 as SNEGSKA (reference sequence). The CDR3 reads CSARDLTAFEAFF. CDR3 DNA sequence: TGCAGTGCTAGAGATCTAACGGCGTTTGAAGCTTTCTTT.

This clonotype showed up just a few times. This sequence joins TRBV20-1 and TRBJ2-1, with 7 bases that match TRBD2. This CDR3 comprises 13 residues. V shed 7 bases, J shed 6 bases, and the junction held 9 bases outside the gene matches. Germline V lookup: CDR1 DFQATT, CDR2 SNEGSKA (reference sequence). The CDR3 is CSGPAGVTNEQFF. CDR3 coding DNA: TGCAGTGGTCCCGCGGGGGTGACCAATGAGCAGTTCTTC.

This clonotype came up many times. This chain joins TRBV6-6 and TRBJ1-2, with 8 bases matching TRBD1. Looked up from germline, CDR1 is MNHNY and CDR2 is SVGAGI (reference sequence). This CDR3 region has 16 residues. Unmatched junction bases numbered 10, after V lost 5 bases and J lost 2 bases. In nucleotides, the CDR3 is TGTGCCAGCAGTAAAGCCGGGACAGGTTTCAACTATGGCTACACCTTC. Protein sequence: CASSKAGTGFNYGYTF.

This clonotype has a count of ten or more. The chain combines TRBV29-1 with TRBJ2-3, with TRBD2 matching over 7 bases. The CDR3 length is 13 residues. V was clipped by 7 bases and J by 4 bases; unmatched bases: 8. The germline gives CDR1 SQVTM, CDR2 ANQGSEA. In nucleotides, the CDR3 is TGCAGCGGAAGGACTAGTTGGGCAGATACGCAGTATTTT. Protein product: CSGRTSWADTQYF.

Many counts were recorded for this clonotype. The V and J genes are TRBV7-2 and TRBJ2-3, with 8 bases identical to TRBD2. CDR3 length equals 16 residues. V shed 5 bases and J 2 bases; nucleotides not matched to a gene: 9. Germline CDR1 and CDR2: SGHTA and FQGNSA. For the CDR3, the DNA is TGTGCCAGCAGCCCCTCCCCGCGGGGGGTCACAGATACGCAGTATTTT. Protein: CASSPSPRGVTDTQYF. The whole variable domain, remainder taken from reference TRBV7-2 and TRBJ2-3, is GAGVSQSPSNKVTEKGKDVELRCDPISGHTALYWYRQSLGQGLEFLIYFQGNSAPDKSGLPSDRFSAERTGGSVSTLTIQRTQQEDSAVYLCASSPSPRGVTDTQYFGPGTRLTVL.

This clonotype was seen more than once but under ten times. The V gene is TRBV20-1, the J gene TRBJ2-3; D is ambiguous. Germline lookup yields CDR1 DFQATT and CDR2 SNEGSKA (reference sequence). Trimming stripped 5 bases from V and 5 bases from J, with 11 bases between. The CDR3 extends over 12 amino acids. CDR3 in DNA: TGCAGTGCTCTTGGGCCTGGAGATACGCAGTATTTT. This codes for CSALGPGDTQYF.

This clonotype has a count of ten or more. The V gene is TRBV28, the J gene TRBJ1-2, with D possibly being TRBD1 (6 bases). CDR1 and CDR2 from the germline V gene are MDHEN and SYDVKM. The CDR3 is 13 amino acids. Trimming stripped 8 bases from V and 4 bases from J, with 14 bases between. This CDR3 reads CASHYRVGYGYTF. The CDR3 bases are TGTGCCAGCCACTACAGGGTAGGCTATGGCTACACCTTC.

This clonotype was observed many times. The genes are TRBV7-2 and TRBJ1-5; D uncertain. This CDR3 has 14 amino acids. V lost 5 bases and J 0 bases, leaving 8 bases between the germline ends. CDR1 is SGHTA and CDR2 is FQGNSA in the germline V gene. DNA of the CDR3: TGTGCCAGCAGCCAAACGTATAGCAATCAGCCCCAGCATTTT. Translated: CASSQTYSNQPQHF. The complete variable domain, with remaining parts taken from reference TRBV7-2 and TRBJ1-5, reads GAGVSQSPSNKVTEKGKDVELRCDPISGHTALYWYRQSLGQGLEFLIYFQGNSAPDKSGLPSDRFSAERTGGSVSTLTIQRTQQEDSAVYLCASSQTYSNQPQHFGDGTRLSIL.

Many counts were recorded for this clonotype. V gene TRBV5-1 combines with J gene TRBJ2-1; no firm D call. The CDR3 consists of 13 residues. V was clipped by 0 bases and J by 4 bases, with 5 bases between them. Per germline, CDR1 SGHRS and CDR2 YFSETQ. The CDR3 spells CASSLVRYNEQFF. The CDR3 DNA reads TGCGCCAGCAGCTTGGTCAGGTACAATGAGCAGTTCTTC.

CDR3 nucleotides: TGTGCCAGCAGCTTAGTCGACAGGGACTTCTACAATGAGCAGTACTTC. Its protein is CASSLVDRDFYNEQYF. V and J are TRBV7-6 and TRBJ2-1, with a tentative D call TRBD1 (7 bases). Near its end, the DNA agrees better with TRBJ2-7, so the J call may be wrong. Germline CDR1 SGHVS, CDR2 FNYEAQ. This CDR3 region has 16 residues.

The sample holds many counts of this clonotype. This rearrangement joins TRBV20-1 to TRBJ2-7, with TRBD1 as a possible D gene (6 bases). This CDR3 region has 11 residues. Trimming cost V 8 bases and J 3 bases, with 11 bases left between them. CDR1 is DFQATT, CDR2 SNEGSKA, per germline (reference sequence). CDR3 DNA sequence: TGCAGTACTGGGACAAACTACGAGCAGTACTTC. The encoded protein is CSTGTNYEQYF.

The V gene is TRBV15, the J gene TRBJ2-2; D is perhaps TRBD2 (5 bases). V lost 5 bases and J 7 bases, leaving 11 bases between the germline ends. Per germline, CDR1 LNHNV and CDR2 YYDKDF (reference sequence). This CDR3 has 13 residues. The chain's CDR3 is CATSGSRGGELFF. In nucleotides, the CDR3 is TGTGCCACCAGCGGCTCACGGGGCGGGGAGCTGTTTTTT.

V and J are TRBV5-5 and TRBJ2-7, with D maybe TRBD2 (6 bases). V lost 6 bases, J lost 1 base, and 14 bases lay in between. CDR3 length: 14 residues. Germline CDR1 is SGHKS and CDR2 is YYEKEE (reference sequence). The CDR3: CASNSEEGSYEQYF. CDR3 nucleotides: TGTGCCAGCAACAGTGAGGAGGGTTCCTACGAGCAGTACTTC.